Following are 11 T cell receptor beta chains from one sample sequenced in a study of metastatic and nonmetastatic thyroid tumors. Prior to thyroid surgery, none of the patients had received any treatment. TCRdb re-clonotyped the PCR reads through MiXCR. This sample has over 15,000 clones, with over 20% found just once. The sample taken for sequencing was tumor tissue. Receptor source: a female donor with papillary thyroid cancer or a benign thyroid nodule (not recorded which). Some clones in this sample may be carry-over from other donors' samples.

This clone was recorded at least ten times. The rearrangement links TRBV6-1 to TRBJ2-1; TRBD1 might be the D (5 bases). This CDR3 is 13 amino acids long. Looked up from germline, CDR1 is MNHNS and CDR2 is SASEGT. V was shortened by 6 bases and J by 6 bases, with 12 bases between the two germline ends. The CDR3 DNA follows: TGTGCCAGCAGACAGGATGTTATCAATGAGCAGTTCTTC. It translates to CASRQDVINEQFF.

This clone has a count of ten or more. J is TRBJ2-5 and V is TRBV6-1; possible D gene TRBD2, 6 bases. Germline CDR1 MNHNS, CDR2 SASEGT. V was pared by 5 bases and J by 5 bases, with 21 bases between. This CDR3 spans 16 amino acids. The CDR3 sequence is CASSQLGTPRGETQYF. CDR3 in DNA: TGTGCCAGCAGTCAACTCGGGACTCCCCGCGGGGAGACCCAGTACTTC.

In this sample, this clone turned up many times. The sample contains more than one DNA sequence encoding this CDR3. The chain uses TRBV12-3 or TRBV12-4 and TRBJ2-4; a possible D gene is TRBD2 (5 bases). The CDR3 covers 13 residues. Deletions cut 5 bases from V and 8 bases from J, with 13 bases between. DNA for the CDR3: TGTGCCAGCAGTGCCTCCACCGGGGACATTCAGTACTTC. Translation gives CASSASTGDIQYF.

This clone is medium-sized. This chain links TRBV6-1 with TRBJ1-1; D is unclear. V lost 5 bases, J lost 2 bases, and 15 bases lay in between. The CDR3 totals 15 residues. Germline V gives CDR1 MNHNS, CDR2 SASEGT. The CDR3 region has the DNA TGTGCCAGCAGTCCAAGGCAGGAGATCAACACTGAAGCTTTCTTT. Translating it yields CASSPRQEINTEAFF.

This clone showed up many times. The J gene is TRBJ2-7, the V gene TRBV7-9; TRBD2 matches at 13 bases. Unmatched junction bases numbered 9, after V lost 4 bases and J lost 3 bases. Germline values: CDR1 SEHNR, CDR2 FQNEAQ (reference sequence). CDR3 length: 17 amino acids. The CDR3 sequence: CASSSQRGLAGLYEQYF. The DNA of the CDR3 is TGTGCCAGCAGCTCCCAGAGGGGACTAGCGGGACTCTACGAGCAGTACTTC.

The table lists this clone with many counts. V and J are TRBV4-2 and TRBJ2-7, with D hard to call. Germline values: CDR1 LGHNA, CDR2 YNFKEQ. CDR3 size: 13 residues. Trimming cost V 0 bases and J 3 bases, with 6 bases left between them. The CDR3 region is CASSQDLNYEQYF. For the CDR3, the DNA is TGTGCCAGCAGCCAAGATCTTAACTACGAGCAGTACTTC.

Judged by abundance, this clone is medium-sized. The gene calls are TRBV7-8 and TRBJ2-7, with D hard to call. The germline V gene has CDR1 SGHVS and CDR2 FQNEAQ. V was clipped by 3 bases and J by 0 bases, with 6 bases between them. There are 13 residues in the CDR3. CDR3 DNA sequence: TGTGCCAGCAGCTTCCGGAGCTCCTACGAGCAGTACTTC. Its translation: CASSFRSSYEQYF. The full variable domain, its missing parts supplied by reference TRBV7-8 and TRBJ2-7, is GAGVSQSPRYKVAKRGQDVALRCDPISGHVSLFWYQQALGQGPEFLTYFQNEAQLDKSGLPSDRFFAERPEGSVSTLKIQRTQQEDSAVYLCASSFRSSYEQYFGPGTRLTVT.

The CDR3 coding sequence is TGTGCCAGCATCACACAGTGTGACACTGAAGCTTTCTTT. It yields the protein CASITQCDTEAFF. The chain carries TRBV6-1 and TRBJ1-1; D is unresolved. V was shortened by 7 bases and J by 3 bases, with 12 bases between the two germline ends. Germline V gene data show CDR1 as MNHNS and CDR2 as SASEGT. CDR3 length equals 13 residues.

This clone was observed many times. This chain links TRBV29-1 with TRBJ2-5; 7 bases map to TRBD1. The CDR3 length is 14 residues. Per germline, CDR1 SQVTM and CDR2 ANQGSEA. With V trimmed by 6 bases and J by 5 bases, 12 bases remained unmatched. DNA for the CDR3: TGCAGCGTGTCCGAGGGGGCGCACCGGGAGACCCAGTACTTC. Amino acids: CSVSEGAHRETQYF.

This clone came up many times. V usage is TRBV20-1 and J usage is TRBJ2-3, with D possibly TRBD2 on 5 matching bases. The germline V gene encodes CDR1 DFQATT and CDR2 SNEGSKA (reference sequence). The CDR3 totals 14 residues. Trimming removed 3 bases at V and 4 bases at J, with 14 bases between. As DNA, the CDR3 is TGCAGTGCTAGGTCTAGCCTTTGGTCAGATACGCAGTATTTT. Encoded protein: CSARSSLWSDTQYF.

The chain employs TRBV5-1 and TRBJ1-3; D is uncertain. V lost 0 bases, J lost 4 bases, and 8 bases lay in between. The germline V gene encodes CDR1 SGHRS and CDR2 YFSETQ. The CDR3 has 14 residues. DNA for the CDR3: TGCGCCAGCAGCTTGGATGCCCCCGGAAACACCATATATTTT. Its translation: CASSLDAPGNTIYF.